The 13 T cell receptor beta chains below all came from one sample that was sequenced in a study of long-term antiretroviral therapy in people with HIV. Runs used v3.0 of the immunoSEQ assay and were done at survey level. The repertoire was sequenced with immunoSEQ multiplex PCR; TCRdb's copy has only in-frame clones and lacks some. The table includes under 45,000 clones, 75% to 90% detected once. The sample was unsorted PBMCs, taken 3.4 years after starting antiretroviral therapy. The source of these receptors is a man younger than 45 with HIV.

The chain links TRBV5-4 to TRBJ2-7; D is perhaps TRBD1 (5 bases). Per the germline V gene, CDR1 is SGHNT and CDR2 is YYREEE (reference sequence). This CDR3 is 13 amino acids long. The V and J ends lost 5 bases and 2 bases respectively, with 11 bases between them. The CDR3 DNA is TGTGCCAGCAGTCATGACAGAACCTACGAGCAGTACTTC. It specifies CASSHDRTYEQYF. The full variable domain, rest sourced from reference TRBV5-4 and TRBJ2-7, is ETGVTQSPTHLIKTRGQQVTLRCSSQSGHNTVSWYQQALGQGPQFIFQYYREEENGRGNFPPRFSGLQFPNYSSELNVNALELDDSALYLCASSHDRTYEQYFGPGTRLTVT.

This sequence joins TRBV7-2 and TRBJ2-7, with D perhaps given as TRBD1 or TRBD2 (5 bases each). The germline V gene encodes CDR1 SGHTA and CDR2 FQGNSA. The ends were cut back, 1 base at V and 0 bases at J, with 10 bases in the middle. The CDR3 has 15 amino acids. For the CDR3, the DNA is TGTGCCAGCAGCTTAGTGGGGACGCGCTCCTACGAGCAGTACTTC. Protein product: CASSLVGTRSYEQYF.

This chain connects TRBV7-9 to TRBJ2-7; 14 nucleotides agree with TRBD2. V lost 5 bases to trimming and J lost 4 bases; unmatched junction nucleotides: 1. The CDR3 loop spans 14 amino acids. Germline V gives CDR1 SEHNR, CDR2 FQNEAQ (reference sequence). The CDR3 spells CASSRLAGGYEQYF. DNA of the CDR3: TGTGCCAGCAGCCGACTAGCGGGAGGGTACGAGCAGTACTTC. Full variable domain (outside the CDR3, taken from reference TRBV7-9 and TRBJ2-7): DTGVSQNPRHKITKRGQNVTFRCDPISEHNRLYWYRQTLGQGPEFLTYFQNEAQLEKSRLLSDRFSAERPKGSFSTLEIQRTEQGDSAMYLCASSRLAGGYEQYFGPGTRLTVT.

This sequence joins TRBV27 and TRBJ1-5; D call uncertain. The V gene lost 4 bases and the J gene lost 4 bases, with 8 bases spanning the gap. From germline, CDR1 is MNHEY and CDR2 SMNVEV (reference sequence). The CDR3 covers 13 residues. The CDR3 here is CASSSRANQPQHF. In nucleotides, the CDR3 is TGTGCCAGCAGTTCCAGAGCGAATCAGCCCCAGCATTTT.

The chain couples TRBV7-9 to TRBJ2-2; D ambiguous. Germline V CDR1 and CDR2: SEHNR, FQNEAQ (reference sequence). The V and J ends lost 5 bases and 2 bases respectively, with 18 bases between them. CDR3 length: 17 amino acids. This CDR3 reads CASSQGRWEDNTGELFF. CDR3 coding DNA: TGTGCCAGCAGCCAAGGACGATGGGAAGATAACACCGGGGAGCTGTTTTTT.

The chain joins TRBV11-3 to TRBJ2-2; D uncertain. CDR3 size: 13 residues. Trimming shortened V by 5 bases and J by 8 bases, and 12 bases separated the two germline ends. In germline, CDR1 is SGHNT, CDR2 YENEEA. CDR3 DNA sequence: TGTGCCAGCAGCGGGCCAAGGACGGGGGAGCTGTTTTTT. Its translation is CASSGPRTGELFF.

The chain has TRBV6-6 and TRBJ2-7; TRBD1 matches at 11 bases. The ends lost 6 bases at V and 5 bases at J; junction bases unmatched: 9. The germline V gene encodes CDR1 MNHNY and CDR2 SVGAGI (reference sequence). The CDR3 totals 15 residues. The CDR3 nucleotides read TGTGCCAGCAGCGCCGGGGGGACAGGGGGAGACGAGCAGTACTTC. Its protein is CASSAGGTGGDEQYF.

The CDR3 here is CASRPQGMYTSYEQYF. DNA of the CDR3: TGTGCCAGCAGACCACAGGGGATGTACACCTCCTACGAGCAGTACTTC. The J gene is TRBJ2-7, the V gene TRBV28; 7 positions agree with TRBD1. The CDR3 consists of 16 residues. Germline V gene sequence: CDR1 MDHEN, CDR2 SYDVKM. V lost 6 bases to trimming and J lost 0 bases; unmatched junction nucleotides: 11.

This clone appeared a few times. This rearrangement joins TRBV5-6 to TRBJ2-2; 7 bases are shared with TRBD2. CDR1 SGHDT and CDR2 YYEEEE come from the germline V gene. The CDR3 covers 15 residues. With V trimmed by 4 bases and J by 4 bases, 7 bases remained unmatched. The CDR3 sequence: CASSRSGGSTGELFF. The CDR3 DNA reads as TGTGCCAGCAGCCGATCGGGGGGTTCCACCGGGGAGCTGTTTTTT.

The chain has TRBV6-5 and TRBJ2-7, with TRBD1 matching over 9 bases. Germline V gives CDR1 MNHEY, CDR2 SVGAGI. V shed 7 bases, J shed 4 bases, and the junction held 8 bases outside the gene matches. The CDR3 extends over 14 amino acids. The CDR3 spells CASISSQGAYEQYF. The CDR3 bases are TGTGCCAGCATCTCTTCACAGGGGGCATACGAGCAGTACTTC.

This chain joins TRBV5-1 and TRBJ2-2, with D unresolved. Germline CDR1 reads SGHRS; CDR2 reads YFSETQ. This CDR3 is 15 amino acids long. The V and J ends lost 3 bases and 6 bases respectively, with 15 bases between them. The CDR3 DNA reads as TGCGCCAGCAGCTCAGAGACAAAACCACCCGGGGAGCTGTTTTTT. Protein product: CASSSETKPPGELFF.

The CDR3: CASSLSRGSQYEQYF. CDR3 nucleotides: TGTGCCAGCAGTTTATCTCGGGGGAGTCAGTACGAGCAGTACTTC. The V and J genes are TRBV27 and TRBJ2-7; weak D call: TRBD2 (6 bases). This CDR3 is 15 amino acids long. V was cut by 0 bases and J by 4 bases, with 13 bases left in between. From germline, CDR1 is MNHEY and CDR2 SMNVEV (reference sequence).

The chain carries TRBV28 and TRBJ2-7; D unclear. Germline V lookup: CDR1 MDHEN, CDR2 SYDVKM. The CDR3 length is 15 residues. With 5 bases removed from V and 1 base from J, the gap between germline ends came to 15 bases. In DNA, the CDR3 is TGTGCCAGCAGTCCACCCTGGCAGAGGTCCTACGAGCAGTACTTC. Amino acids: CASSPPWQRSYEQYF.